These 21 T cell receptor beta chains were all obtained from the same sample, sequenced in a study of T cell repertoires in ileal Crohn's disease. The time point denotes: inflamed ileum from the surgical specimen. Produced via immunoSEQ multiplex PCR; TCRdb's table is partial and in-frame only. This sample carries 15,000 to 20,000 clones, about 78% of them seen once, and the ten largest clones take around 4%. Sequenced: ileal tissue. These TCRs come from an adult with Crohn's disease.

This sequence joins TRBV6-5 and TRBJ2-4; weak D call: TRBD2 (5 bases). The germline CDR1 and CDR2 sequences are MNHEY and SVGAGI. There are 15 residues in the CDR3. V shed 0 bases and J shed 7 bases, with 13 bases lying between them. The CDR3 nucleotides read TGTGCCAGCAGTTACTCGTCTAGCCTGGGGAACATTCAGTACTTC. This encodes CASSYSSSLGNIQYF.

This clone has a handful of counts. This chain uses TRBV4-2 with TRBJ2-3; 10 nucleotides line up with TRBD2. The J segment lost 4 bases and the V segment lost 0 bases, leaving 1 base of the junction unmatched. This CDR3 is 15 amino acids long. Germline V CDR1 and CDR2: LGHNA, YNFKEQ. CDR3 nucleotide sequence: TGTGCCAGCAGCCAAGAAGCGGGGGGGCCAGATACGCAGTATTTT. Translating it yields CASSQEAGGPDTQYF.

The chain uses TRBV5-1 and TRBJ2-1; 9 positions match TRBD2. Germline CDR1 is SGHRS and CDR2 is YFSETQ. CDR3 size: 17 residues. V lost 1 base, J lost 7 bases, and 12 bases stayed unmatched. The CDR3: CASSLRIISGSPNEQFF. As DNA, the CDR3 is TGCGCCAGCAGCTTGCGTATCATTAGCGGGAGCCCGAATGAGCAGTTCTTC.

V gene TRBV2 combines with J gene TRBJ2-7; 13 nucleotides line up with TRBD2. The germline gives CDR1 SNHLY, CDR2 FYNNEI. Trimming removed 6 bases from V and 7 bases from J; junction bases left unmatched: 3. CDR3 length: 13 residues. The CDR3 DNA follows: TGTGCCAGCAGGACTAGCGGGGGGAGGGAGCAGTACTTC. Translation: CASRTSGGREQYF.

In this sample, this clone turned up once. CDR3 in DNA: TGTGCCAGCAGGTCCGGGACTAGCGCGGGCGAGCAGTACTTC. Amino acid sequence: CASRSGTSAGEQYF. The chain employs TRBV6-6 and TRBJ2-7, with 10 nucleotides matching TRBD2. Germline values: CDR1 MNHNY, CDR2 SVGAGI (reference sequence). The CDR3 length is 14 residues. The trim removed 6 bases at V and 6 bases at J, leaving 8 bases unmatched.

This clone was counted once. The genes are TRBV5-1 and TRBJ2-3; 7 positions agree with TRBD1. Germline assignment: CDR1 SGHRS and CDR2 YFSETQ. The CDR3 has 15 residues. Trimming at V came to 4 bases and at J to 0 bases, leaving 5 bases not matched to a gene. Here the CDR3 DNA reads TGCGCCAGCAGCCCGGGACAGCTTAGCACAGATACGCAGTATTTT. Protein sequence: CASSPGQLSTDTQYF.

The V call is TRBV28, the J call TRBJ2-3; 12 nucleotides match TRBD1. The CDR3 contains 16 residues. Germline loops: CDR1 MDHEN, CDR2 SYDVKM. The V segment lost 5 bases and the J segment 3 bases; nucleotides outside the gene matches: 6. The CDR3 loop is CASSGGTGGRTDTQYF. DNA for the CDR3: TGTGCCAGCAGTGGGGGGACAGGGGGCAGAACAGATACGCAGTATTTT.

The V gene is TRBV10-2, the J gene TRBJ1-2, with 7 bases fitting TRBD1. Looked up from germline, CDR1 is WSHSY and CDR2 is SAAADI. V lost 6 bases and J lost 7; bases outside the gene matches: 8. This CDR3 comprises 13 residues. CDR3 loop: CASSGDRAGGYTF. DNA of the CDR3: TGCGCCAGCAGCGGCGACAGGGCGGGTGGCTACACCTTC.

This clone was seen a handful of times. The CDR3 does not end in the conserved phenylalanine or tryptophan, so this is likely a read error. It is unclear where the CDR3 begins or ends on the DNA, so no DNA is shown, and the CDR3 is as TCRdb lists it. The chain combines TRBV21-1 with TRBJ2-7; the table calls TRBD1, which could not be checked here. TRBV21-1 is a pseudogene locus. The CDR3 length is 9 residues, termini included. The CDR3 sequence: CASSKTITL.

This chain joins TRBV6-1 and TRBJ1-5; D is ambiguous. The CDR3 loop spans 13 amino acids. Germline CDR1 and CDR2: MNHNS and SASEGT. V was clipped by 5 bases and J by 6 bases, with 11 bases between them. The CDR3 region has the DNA TGTGCCAGCAGTTTACACGGGAGTCAGCCCCAGCATTTT. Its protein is CASSLHGSQPQHF.

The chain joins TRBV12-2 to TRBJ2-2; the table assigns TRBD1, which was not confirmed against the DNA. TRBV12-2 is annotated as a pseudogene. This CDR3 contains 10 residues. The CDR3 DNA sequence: TGTGCAGGCTGGACCGGGGAGCTGTTTTTT. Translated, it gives CAGWTGELFF.

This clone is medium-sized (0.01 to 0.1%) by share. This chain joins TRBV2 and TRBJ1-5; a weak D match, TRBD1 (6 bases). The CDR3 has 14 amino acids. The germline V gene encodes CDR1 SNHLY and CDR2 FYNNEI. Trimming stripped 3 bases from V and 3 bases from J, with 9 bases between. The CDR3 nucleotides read TGTGCCAGCAGTGACCGGGACAACAATCAGCCCCAGCATTTT. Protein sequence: CASSDRDNNQPQHF.

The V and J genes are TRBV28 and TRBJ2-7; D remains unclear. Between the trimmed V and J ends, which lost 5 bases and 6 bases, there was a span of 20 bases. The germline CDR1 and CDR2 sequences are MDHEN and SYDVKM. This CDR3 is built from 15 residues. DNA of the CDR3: TGTGCCAGCAGTCGTGGTGCTGTAGGCGTACGCGAGCAGTACTTC. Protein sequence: CASSRGAVGVREQYF.

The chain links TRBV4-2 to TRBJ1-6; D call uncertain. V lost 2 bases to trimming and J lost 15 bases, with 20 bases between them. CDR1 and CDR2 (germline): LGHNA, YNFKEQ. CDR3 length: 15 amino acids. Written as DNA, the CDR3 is TGTGCCAGCAGCCAACCCGGGTCCCTGGGAAATTTCCTCCACTTT. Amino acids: CASSQPGSLGNFLHF.

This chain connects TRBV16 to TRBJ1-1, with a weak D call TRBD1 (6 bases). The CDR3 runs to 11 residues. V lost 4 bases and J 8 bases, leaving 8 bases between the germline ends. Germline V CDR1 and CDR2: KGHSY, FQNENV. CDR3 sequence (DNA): TGTGCCAGCAGCCCGGACAGAGAAGCTTTCTTT. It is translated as CASSPDREAFF. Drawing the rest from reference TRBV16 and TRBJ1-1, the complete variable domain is GEEVAQTPKHLVRGEGQKAKLYCAPIKGHSYVFWYQQVLKNEFKFLISFQNENVFDETGMPKERFSAKCLPNSPCSLEIQATKLEDSAVYFCASSPDREAFFGQGTRLTVV.

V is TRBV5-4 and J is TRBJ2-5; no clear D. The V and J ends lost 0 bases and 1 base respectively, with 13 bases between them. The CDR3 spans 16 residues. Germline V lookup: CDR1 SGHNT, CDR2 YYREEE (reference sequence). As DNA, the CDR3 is TGTGCCAGCAGCTTGGTGTTGACCCAAAGCCAAGAGACCCAGTACTTC. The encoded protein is CASSLVLTQSQETQYF.

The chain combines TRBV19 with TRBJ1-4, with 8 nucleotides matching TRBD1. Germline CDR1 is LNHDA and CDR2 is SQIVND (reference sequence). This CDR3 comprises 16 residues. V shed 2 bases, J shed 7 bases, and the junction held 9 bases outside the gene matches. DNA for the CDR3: TGTGCCAGTAGTATAAATGGCAGGACAGGGACTGAAAAACTGTTTTTT. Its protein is CASSINGRTGTEKLFF.

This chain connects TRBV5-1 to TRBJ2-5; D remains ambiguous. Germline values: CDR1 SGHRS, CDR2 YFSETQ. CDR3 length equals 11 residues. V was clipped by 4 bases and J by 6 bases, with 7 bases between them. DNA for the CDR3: TGCGCCAGCAGCCCCGACCAGACCCAGTACTTC. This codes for CASSPDQTQYF. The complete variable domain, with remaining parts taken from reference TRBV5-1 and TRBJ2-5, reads KAGVTQTPRYLIKTRGQQVTLSCSPISGHRSVSWYQQTPGQGLQFLFEYFSETQRNKGNFPGRFSGRQFSNSRSEMNVSTLELGDSALYLCASSPDQTQYFGPGTRLLVL.

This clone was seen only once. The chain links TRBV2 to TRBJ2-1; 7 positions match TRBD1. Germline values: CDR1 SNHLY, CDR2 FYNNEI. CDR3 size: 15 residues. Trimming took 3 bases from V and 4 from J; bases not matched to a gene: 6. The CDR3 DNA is TGTGCCAGCAGTGATAGGGGGCTCTGGTACAATGAGCAGTTCTTC. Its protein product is CASSDRGLWYNEQFF.

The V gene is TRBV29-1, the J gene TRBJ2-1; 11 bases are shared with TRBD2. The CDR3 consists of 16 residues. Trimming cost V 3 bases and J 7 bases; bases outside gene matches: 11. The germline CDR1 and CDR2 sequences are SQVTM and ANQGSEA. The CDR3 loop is CSVEGLVAGGLNEQFF. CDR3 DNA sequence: TGCAGCGTTGAGGGCCTCGTAGCGGGGGGGTTGAATGAGCAGTTCTTC.

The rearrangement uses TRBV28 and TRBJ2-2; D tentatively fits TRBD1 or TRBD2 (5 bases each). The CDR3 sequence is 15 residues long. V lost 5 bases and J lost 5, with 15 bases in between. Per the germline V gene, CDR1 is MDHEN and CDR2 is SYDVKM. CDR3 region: CASSAGTATTGELFF. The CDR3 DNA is TGTGCCAGCAGTGCCGGGACGGCTACAACCGGGGAGCTGTTTTTT.